This entry concerns a single T cell receptor (beta chain). Its target is unknown. This sample stems from a study of T cell clones after liver transplantation. Trimming stripped 1 base from V and 4 bases from J, with 7 bases between. Per germline, CDR1 GTSNPN and CDR2 SVGIG (reference sequence). The CDR3 runs 13 residues. Overall study results and limits: Graft donor-reactive T cells may have migrated into the graft rather than being deleted.

The protocol was immunoSEQ multiplex PCR, while the TCRdb copy is restricted to in-frame clones and leaves out a portion. In the table there are 60,000 or so clones, under 85% of which are singletons. This TCR was recovered from a human patient who received a liver transplant. The graft donor may be the source of some T cells. The source was CD4+ T cells from blood, collected at the 22-month timepoint. V and J are TRBV30 and TRBJ2-2; D is uncertain. Here the CDR3 reads CAWSGLGTGELFF. The CDR3, as DNA: TGTGCCTGGAGTGGGTTGGGCACCGGGGAGCTGTTTTTT.